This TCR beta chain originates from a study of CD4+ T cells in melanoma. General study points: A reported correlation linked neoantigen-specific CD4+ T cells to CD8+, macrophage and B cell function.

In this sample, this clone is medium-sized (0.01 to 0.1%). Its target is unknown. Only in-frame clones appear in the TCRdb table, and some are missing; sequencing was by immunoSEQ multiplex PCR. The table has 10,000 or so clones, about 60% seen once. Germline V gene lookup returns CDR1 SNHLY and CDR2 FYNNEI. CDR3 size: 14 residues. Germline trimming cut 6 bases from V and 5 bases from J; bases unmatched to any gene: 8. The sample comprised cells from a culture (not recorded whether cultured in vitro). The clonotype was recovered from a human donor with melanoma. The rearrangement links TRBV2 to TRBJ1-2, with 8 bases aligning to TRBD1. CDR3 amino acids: CASRGQVVWYGYTF. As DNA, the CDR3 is TGTGCCAGCAGGGGACAGGTAGTGTGGTATGGCTACACCTTC.